This T cell receptor beta chain originates from a study of T cell clusters in autoimmune cytopenias. General study findings and limits: Physiological T cell clusters of healthy donors were apparently absent in primary autoimmune cytopenia patients. The T cell clusters were defined only in silico, without experimental functional validation.

TRB amplification used 250 ng of peripheral blood genomic DNA. Multiplex touch-down PCR amplified TRB using TRB-A and TRB-B pools in one tube. TCRdb reanalyzed the multiplex PCR reads, giving one entry per CDR3 protein sequence and no DNA. The table lists 15,000 or so distinct CDR3 sequences, with approximately 2.2% in the top ten. The CDR3 runs 13 residues. Germline lookup yields CDR1 GTSNPN and CDR2 SVGIG (reference sequence). With respect to this clonotype: The antigen remains undetermined.

The chain employs TRBV30 and TRBJ2-2; as DNA is missing, the TRBD1 call by TCRdb cannot be tested. The sample was peripheral blood. The receptor was derived from a human donor with an autoimmune cytopenia or autoimmune hepatitis (not recorded which). The chain's CDR3 is CAWSFTGAGELFF.